This T cell receptor (beta chain) was recovered during a study of T cells in localized non-small cell lung cancer. Generated by immunoSEQ multiplex PCR, the TCRdb table keeps only in-frame clones and is missing some. The sample includes some 16,000 clones, 89% seen only once; the top ten take about a quarter. As concerns this clone: Antigen unknown.

The length of the CDR3 is 16 residues. CDR1 and CDR2 (germline): MNHEY, SMNVEV (reference sequence). V lost 3 bases, J lost 5 bases, and 9 bases stayed unmatched. Study-level results: Turning up in adjacent lung were a median approximately 60 of the top 100 tumor clones. Patients showing higher blood T cell density tended to see longer overall survival.

The chain combines TRBV27 with TRBJ2-3; 9 bases agree with TRBD1. The clonotype comes from a female donor of 60 years or more with stage III squamous cell lung carcinoma. Material: peripheral blood, obtained before any cancer treatment. The CDR3 DNA sequence: TGTGCCAGCAGTTTTGGGGACAGGGCCACGCAAGATACGCAGTATTTT. It is translated as CASSFGDRATQDTQYF.